This passage covers 27 T cell receptor beta chains from one sample sequenced in a study of monozygotic twins with inflammatory bowel disease. TCRdb reprocessed the 5' RACE reads, keeping one entry per CDR3 protein, no DNA. The table for this sample gives approximately 400,000 distinct CDR3 sequences. Sequencing input: blood. These receptors originate from a human donor with ulcerative colitis or Crohn's disease, or a healthy co-twin of an affected twin (not recorded which).

V usage is TRBV6-1 and J usage is TRBJ2-5; TCRdb picks TRBD1, but there is no DNA to check that call. Germline V lookup: CDR1 MNHNS, CDR2 SASEGT. The CDR3 runs to 15 residues. CDR3 sequence reads: CASGLNTGVGETQYF.

This chain joins TRBV5-1 and TRBJ2-1; as DNA is missing, the TRBD2 call by TCRdb cannot be tested. The length of the CDR3 is 14 residues. Looked up from germline, CDR1 is SGHRS and CDR2 is YFSETQ. Here the CDR3 reads CASTISGGINEQFF.

The V call is TRBV6-2 or TRBV6-3, the J call TRBJ2-1; there is no DNA to check the TCRdb D call of TRBD1. This CDR3 is built from 17 residues. Germline lookup yields CDR1 MNHEY and CDR2 SVGEGT. This CDR3 reads CASLPWSRGSGVNEQFF.

The chain links TRBV12-3 or TRBV12-4 to TRBJ2-3. CDR3 length: 16 amino acids. The CDR3: CASSSTGISSTDTQYF.

The chain employs TRBV19 and TRBJ1-1. The germline V gene has CDR1 LNHDA and CDR2 SQIVND (reference sequence). There are 15 residues in the CDR3. This chain's CDR3 is CASSSLDQRNTEAFF.

The chain has TRBV7-9 and TRBJ1-3; TCRdb returns TRBD1, unconfirmable since there is no DNA. Looked up from germline, CDR1 is SEHNR and CDR2 is FQNEAQ (reference sequence). The CDR3 extends over 16 amino acids. CDR3 residues: CASSLTGDSSGNTIYF.

The rearrangement links TRBV27 to TRBJ2-1; there is no DNA to check the TCRdb D call of TRBD2. Germline loops: CDR1 MNHEY, CDR2 SMNVEV (reference sequence). The CDR3 is 16 amino acids. The CDR3 loop reads CASSLPPGGPWNEQFF.

The V gene is TRBV5-1, the J gene TRBJ2-7; TCRdb outputs TRBD1, but without DNA this stays unchecked. This CDR3 is 15 amino acids long. Germline V gene lookup returns CDR1 SGHRS and CDR2 YFSETQ. The CDR3 loop reads CASSFGTGELYEQYF.

The chain couples TRBV30 to TRBJ1-1; with no DNA, the TCRdb D assignment of TRBD1 cannot be verified. The CDR3 is 13 amino acids. The germline CDR1 and CDR2 sequences are GTSNPN and SVGIG (reference sequence). The CDR3 region is CAWSPQTVTEAFF.

V gene TRBV20-1 combines with J gene TRBJ1-1. This CDR3 contains 13 residues. Germline V lookup: CDR1 DFQATT, CDR2 SNEGSKA (reference sequence). The CDR3 region is CSARDSVNTEAFF.

V usage is TRBV5-1 and J usage is TRBJ2-1; the TRBD2 assignment by TCRdb is unverifiable without DNA. The CDR3 sequence is 15 residues long. Per germline, CDR1 SGHRS and CDR2 YFSETQ. The CDR3 sequence: CASSFRLAGNNEQFF. The whole variable domain, filled in from reference TRBV5-1 and TRBJ2-1, reads KAGVTQTPRYLIKTRGQQVTLSCSPISGHRSVSWYQQTPGQGLQFLFEYFSETQRNKGNFPGRFSGRQFSNSRSEMNVSTLELGDSALYLCASSFRLAGNNEQFFGPGTRLTVL.

This sequence joins TRBV5-6 and TRBJ2-7. CDR1 is SGHDT and CDR2 is YYEEEE in the germline V gene. The CDR3 extends over 12 amino acids. The CDR3 here is CASSQNLYEQYF.

The genes are TRBV21-1 and TRBJ2-7; the D call from TCRdb, TRBD1, cannot be confirmed without DNA. TRBV21-1 is noted as a pseudogene. The CDR3 is 13 amino acids. CDR3 sequence reads: CASSILQGYEQYF.

The V and J genes are TRBV7-3 and TRBJ2-7; TCRdb's D call of TRBD1 is untestable without DNA. The CDR3 sequence is 15 residues long. Germline V CDR1 and CDR2: SGHTA, FQGTGA. CDR3 protein: CASSVRGGFGHEQYF.

The chain carries TRBV6-2 or TRBV6-3 and TRBJ2-3; the TCRdb D gene call, TRBD2, has no DNA to confirm it. CDR3 length: 15 residues. Germline CDR1 is MNHEY and CDR2 is SVGEGT. CDR3 sequence: CASSTKRGSTDTQYF.

The chain is built from TRBV19 and TRBJ2-7; the TCRdb call, TRBD2, lacks DNA for checking. Germline lookup yields CDR1 LNHDA and CDR2 SQIVND (reference sequence). This CDR3 has 15 amino acids. CDR3 amino acids: CASSVGTSVSYEQYF.

The chain combines TRBV30 with TRBJ1-1; TCRdb's D gene call, TRBD1, goes unchecked for lack of DNA. The CDR3 is made up of 14 amino acids. CDR1 is GTSNPN, CDR2 SVGIG, per germline (reference sequence). This chain's CDR3 is CAWRAGGRYTEAFF.

The V call is TRBV6-2 or TRBV6-3, the J call TRBJ2-6; TCRdb designates TRBD1, a call that cannot be tested without DNA. This CDR3 is built from 20 residues. Germline values: CDR1 MNHEY, CDR2 SVGEGT. The CDR3 loop is CASSYPIGTRGGSGANVLTF.

This chain links TRBV10-3 with TRBJ2-7; no DNA is available, so the TRBD1 call from TCRdb remains unchecked. This CDR3 spans 13 amino acids. Per germline, CDR1 ENHRY and CDR2 SYGVKD. The CDR3 reads CAISGGQVYEQYF.

The chain is built from TRBV6-2 or TRBV6-3 and TRBJ2-1; TCRdb calls TRBD1, which cannot be checked without DNA. Germline CDR1 MNHEY, CDR2 SVGEGT. The CDR3 runs 15 residues. CDR3 sequence: CASSPGTGVMNEQFF.

This rearrangement joins TRBV29-1 to TRBJ2-7; absent DNA, TCRdb's TRBD1 call cannot be checked. Germline-derived CDR1 and CDR2 are SQVTM and ANQGSEA. This CDR3 region has 15 residues. The CDR3 loop is CSVEERQGLYYEQYF.

V usage is TRBV12-3 or TRBV12-4 and J usage is TRBJ2-5. The CDR3 spans 11 residues. Here the CDR3 reads CASSSKETQYF.

This sequence joins TRBV5-6 and TRBJ2-1; without DNA, the TCRdb call of TRBD1 cannot be checked. Germline V gives CDR1 SGHDT, CDR2 YYEEEE. This CDR3 is 17 amino acids long. The CDR3 region is CASSLLEGAVKRNEQFF.

CDR3 protein: CASSQVHRGLGTDTQYF. This sequence joins TRBV14 and TRBJ2-3; TCRdb reports TRBD1, a call that lacks DNA to check it against. Germline CDR1 reads SGHDN; CDR2 reads FVKESK. CDR3 length equals 17 residues.

The chain joins TRBV3-1 to TRBJ2-1; TCRdb picks TRBD1, but there is no DNA to check that call. CDR1 and CDR2 (germline): LGHDT, YNNKEL (reference sequence). The CDR3 has 17 residues. The chain's CDR3 is CASSPQPTPGPYNEQFF.

V gene TRBV20-1 combines with J gene TRBJ2-2; the TCRdb call, TRBD2, lacks DNA for checking. Germline V gene data show CDR1 as DFQATT and CDR2 as SNEGSKA (reference sequence). The CDR3 covers 15 residues. The CDR3 spells CSAGRSGGLTGELFF.

This rearrangement joins TRBV7-2 to TRBJ2-1. The CDR3 consists of 15 residues. Germline V CDR1 and CDR2: SGHTA, FQGNSA. CDR3 loop: CASSLSISSYNEQFF.